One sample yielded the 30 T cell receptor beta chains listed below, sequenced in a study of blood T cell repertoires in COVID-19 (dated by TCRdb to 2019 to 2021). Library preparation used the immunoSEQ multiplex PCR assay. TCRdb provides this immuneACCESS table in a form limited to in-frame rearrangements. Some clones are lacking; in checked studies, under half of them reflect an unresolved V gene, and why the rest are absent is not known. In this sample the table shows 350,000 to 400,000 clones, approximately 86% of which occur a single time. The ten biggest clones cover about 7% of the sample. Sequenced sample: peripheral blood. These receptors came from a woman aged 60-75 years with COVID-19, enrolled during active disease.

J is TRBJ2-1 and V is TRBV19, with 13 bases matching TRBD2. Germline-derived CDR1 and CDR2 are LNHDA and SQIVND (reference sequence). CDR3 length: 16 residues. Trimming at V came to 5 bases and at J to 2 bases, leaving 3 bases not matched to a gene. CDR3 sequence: CASSSGTSGTYNEQFF. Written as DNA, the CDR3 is TGTGCCAGTAGTTCCGGGACTAGCGGGACCTACAATGAGCAGTTCTTC.

CDR3 sequence: CASSPATGGYTIYF. CDR3 nucleotides: TGTGCCAGCAGCCCCGCGACAGGGGGCTACACCATATATTTT. The chain links TRBV5-6 to TRBJ1-3; 10 bases are shared with TRBD1. This CDR3 region has 14 residues. The germline V gene encodes CDR1 SGHDT and CDR2 YYEEEE. V lost 4 bases and J lost 8; bases outside the gene matches: 6.

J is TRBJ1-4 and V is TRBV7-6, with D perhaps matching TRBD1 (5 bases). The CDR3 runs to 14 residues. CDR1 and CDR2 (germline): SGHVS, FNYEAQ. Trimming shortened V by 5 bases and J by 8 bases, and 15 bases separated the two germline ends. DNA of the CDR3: TGTGCCAGCAGCCGGACAAGGGGTGGAGAAAAACTGTTTTTT. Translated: CASSRTRGGEKLFF.

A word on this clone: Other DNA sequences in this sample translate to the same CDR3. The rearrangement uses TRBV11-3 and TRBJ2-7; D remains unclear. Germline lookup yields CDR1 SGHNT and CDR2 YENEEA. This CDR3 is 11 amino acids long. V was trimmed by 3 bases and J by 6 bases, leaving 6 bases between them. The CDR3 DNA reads TGTGCCAGCAGCTTGGCCAGCGAGCAGTACTTC. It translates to CASSLASEQYF.

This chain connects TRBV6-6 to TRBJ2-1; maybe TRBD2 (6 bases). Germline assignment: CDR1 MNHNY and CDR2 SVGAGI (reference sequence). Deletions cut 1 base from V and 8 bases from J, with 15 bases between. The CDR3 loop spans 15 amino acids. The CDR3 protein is CASSYYGDSGDEQFF. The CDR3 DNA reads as TGTGCCAGCAGTTACTATGGGGACTCCGGGGATGAGCAGTTCTTC.

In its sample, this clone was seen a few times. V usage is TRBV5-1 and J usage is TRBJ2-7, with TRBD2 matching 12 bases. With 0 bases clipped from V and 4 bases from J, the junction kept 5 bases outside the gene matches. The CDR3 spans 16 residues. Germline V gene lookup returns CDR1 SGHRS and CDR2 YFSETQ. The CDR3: CASSLALAGGRYEQYF. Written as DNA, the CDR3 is TGCGCCAGCAGCTTGGCACTAGCGGGGGGTAGGTACGAGCAGTACTTC.

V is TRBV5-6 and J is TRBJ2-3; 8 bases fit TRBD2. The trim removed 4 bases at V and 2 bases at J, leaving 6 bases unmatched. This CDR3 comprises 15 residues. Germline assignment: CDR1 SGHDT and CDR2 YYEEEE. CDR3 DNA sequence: TGTGCCAGCAGCCCCGGAGCGGGGGACACAGATACGCAGTATTTT. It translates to CASSPGAGDTDTQYF.

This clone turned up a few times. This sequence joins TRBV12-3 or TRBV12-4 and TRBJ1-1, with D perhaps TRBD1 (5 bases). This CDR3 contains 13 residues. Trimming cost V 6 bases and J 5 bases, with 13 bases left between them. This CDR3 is CASSVLGGTEAFF. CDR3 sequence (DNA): TGTGCCAGCAGCGTCCTGGGGGGGACTGAAGCTTTCTTT.

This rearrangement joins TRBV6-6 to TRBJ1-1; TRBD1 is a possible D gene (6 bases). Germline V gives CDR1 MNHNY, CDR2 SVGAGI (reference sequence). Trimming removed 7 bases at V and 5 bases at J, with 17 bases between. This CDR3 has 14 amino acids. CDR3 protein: CASTRGLQGTEAFF. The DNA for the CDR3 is TGTGCCAGCACCCGCGGTCTTCAGGGGACTGAAGCTTTCTTT.

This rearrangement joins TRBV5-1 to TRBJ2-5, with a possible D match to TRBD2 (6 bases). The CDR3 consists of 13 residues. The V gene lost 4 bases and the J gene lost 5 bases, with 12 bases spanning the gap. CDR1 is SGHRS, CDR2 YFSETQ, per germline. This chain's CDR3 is CASSPGGRETQYF. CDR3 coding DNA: TGCGCCAGCAGCCCCGGGGGTAGGGAGACCCAGTACTTC.

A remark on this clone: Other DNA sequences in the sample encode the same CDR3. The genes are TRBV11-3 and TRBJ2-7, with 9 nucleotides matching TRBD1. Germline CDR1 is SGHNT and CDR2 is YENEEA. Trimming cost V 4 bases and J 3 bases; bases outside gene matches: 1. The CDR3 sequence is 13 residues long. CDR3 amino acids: CASSSGQGYEQYF. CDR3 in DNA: TGTGCCAGCAGCTCGGGACAGGGCTACGAGCAGTACTTC.

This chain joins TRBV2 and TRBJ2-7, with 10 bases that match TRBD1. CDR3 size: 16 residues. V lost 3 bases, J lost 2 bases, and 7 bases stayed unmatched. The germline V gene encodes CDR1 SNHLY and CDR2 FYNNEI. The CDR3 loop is CASSDTGDRGAYEQYF. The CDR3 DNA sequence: TGTGCCAGCAGTGATACAGGGGACAGGGGAGCCTACGAGCAGTACTTC.

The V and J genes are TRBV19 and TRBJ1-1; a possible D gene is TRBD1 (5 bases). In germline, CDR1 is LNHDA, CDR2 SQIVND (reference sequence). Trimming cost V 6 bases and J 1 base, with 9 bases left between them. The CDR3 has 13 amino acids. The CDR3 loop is CASSRDRNTEAFF. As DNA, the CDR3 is TGTGCCAGTAGCCGAGACAGGAACACTGAAGCTTTCTTT.

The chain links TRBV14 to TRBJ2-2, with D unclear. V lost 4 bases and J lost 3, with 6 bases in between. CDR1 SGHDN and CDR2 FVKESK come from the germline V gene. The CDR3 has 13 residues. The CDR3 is CASSLVDTGELFF. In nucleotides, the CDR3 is TGTGCCAGCAGCCTTGTAGACACCGGGGAGCTGTTTTTT.

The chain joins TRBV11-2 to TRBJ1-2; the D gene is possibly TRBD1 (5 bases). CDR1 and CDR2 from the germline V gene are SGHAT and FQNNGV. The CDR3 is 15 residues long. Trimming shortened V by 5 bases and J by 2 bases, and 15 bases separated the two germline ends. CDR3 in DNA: TGTGCCAGCAGCCCCGGTGGCAAGGGGAACTATGGCTACACCTTC. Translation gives CASSPGGKGNYGYTF.

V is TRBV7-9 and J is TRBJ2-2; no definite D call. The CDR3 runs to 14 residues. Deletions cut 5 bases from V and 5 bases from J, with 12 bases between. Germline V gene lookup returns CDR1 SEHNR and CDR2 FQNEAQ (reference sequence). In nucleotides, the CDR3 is TGTGCCAGCAGCCCCGCGACAACAACCGGGGAGCTGTTTTTT. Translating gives CASSPATTTGELFF.

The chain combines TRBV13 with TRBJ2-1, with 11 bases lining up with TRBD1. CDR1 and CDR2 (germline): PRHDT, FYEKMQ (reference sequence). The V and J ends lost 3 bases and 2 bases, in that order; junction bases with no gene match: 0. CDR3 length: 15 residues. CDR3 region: CASSLGQGAYNEQFF. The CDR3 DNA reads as TGTGCCAGCAGCTTGGGACAGGGGGCCTACAATGAGCAGTTCTTC. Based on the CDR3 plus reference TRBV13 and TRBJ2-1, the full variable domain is AAGVIQSPRHLIKEKRETATLKCYPIPRHDTVYWYQQGPGQDPQFLISFYEKMQSDKGSIPDRFSAQQFSDYHSELNMSSLELGDSALYFCASSLGQGAYNEQFFGPGTRLTVL.

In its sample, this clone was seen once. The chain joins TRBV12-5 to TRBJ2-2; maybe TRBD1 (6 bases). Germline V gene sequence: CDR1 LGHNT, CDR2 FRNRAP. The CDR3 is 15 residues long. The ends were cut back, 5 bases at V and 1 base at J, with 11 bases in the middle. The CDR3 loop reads CASGLGHLNTGELFF. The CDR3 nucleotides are TGTGCTAGTGGTCTGGGACACCTGAACACCGGGGAGCTGTTTTTT.

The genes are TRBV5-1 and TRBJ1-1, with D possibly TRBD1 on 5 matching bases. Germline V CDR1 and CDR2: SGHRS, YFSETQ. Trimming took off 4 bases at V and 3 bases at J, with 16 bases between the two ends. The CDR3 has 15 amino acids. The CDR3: CASSKGVGRDTEAFF. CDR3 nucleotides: TGCGCCAGCAGCAAAGGGGTAGGAAGGGACACTGAAGCTTTCTTT.

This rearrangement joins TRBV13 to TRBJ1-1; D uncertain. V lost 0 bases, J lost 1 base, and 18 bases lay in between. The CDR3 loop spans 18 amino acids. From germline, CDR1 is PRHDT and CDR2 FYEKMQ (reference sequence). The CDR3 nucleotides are TGTGCCAGCAGCTTAGGTCGGGGAGCGGTTCAGGAGAACACTGAAGCTTTCTTT. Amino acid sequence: CASSLGRGAVQENTEAFF.

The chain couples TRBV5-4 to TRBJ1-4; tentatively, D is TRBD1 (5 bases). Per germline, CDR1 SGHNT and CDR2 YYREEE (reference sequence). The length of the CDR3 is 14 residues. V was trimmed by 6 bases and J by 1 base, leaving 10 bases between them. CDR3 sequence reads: CASTQGLTNEKLFF. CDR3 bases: TGTGCCAGCACCCAGGGATTAACTAATGAAAAACTGTTTTTT.

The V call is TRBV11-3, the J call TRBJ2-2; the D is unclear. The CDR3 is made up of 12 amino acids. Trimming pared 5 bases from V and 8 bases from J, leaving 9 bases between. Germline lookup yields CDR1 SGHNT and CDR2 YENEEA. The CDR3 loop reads CASSPVPGELFF. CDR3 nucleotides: TGTGCCAGCAGCCCCGTCCCTGGGGAGCTGTTTTTT. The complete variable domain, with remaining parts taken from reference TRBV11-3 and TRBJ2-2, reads EAGVVQSPRYKIIEKKQPVAFWCNPISGHNTLYWYLQNLGQGPELLIRYENEEAVDDSQLPKDRFSAERLKGVDSTLKIQPAELGDSAVYLCASSPVPGELFFGEGSRLTVL.

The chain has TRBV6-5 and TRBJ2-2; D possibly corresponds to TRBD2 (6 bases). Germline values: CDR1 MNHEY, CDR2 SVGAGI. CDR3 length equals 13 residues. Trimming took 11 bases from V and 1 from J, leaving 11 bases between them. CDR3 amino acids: CAGGTWNTGELFF. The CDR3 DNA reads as TGTGCCGGGGGGACTTGGAACACCGGGGAGCTGTTTTTT.

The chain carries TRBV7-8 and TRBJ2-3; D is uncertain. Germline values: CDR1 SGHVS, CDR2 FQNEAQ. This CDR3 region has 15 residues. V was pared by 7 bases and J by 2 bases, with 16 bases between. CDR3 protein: CASIRSRHPTDTQYF. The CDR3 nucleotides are TGTGCCAGCATCCGATCGAGACACCCCACAGATACGCAGTATTTT.

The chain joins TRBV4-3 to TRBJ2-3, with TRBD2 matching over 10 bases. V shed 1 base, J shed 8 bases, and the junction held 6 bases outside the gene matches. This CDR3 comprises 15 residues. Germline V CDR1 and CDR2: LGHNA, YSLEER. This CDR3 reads CASSQALAGAGTQYF. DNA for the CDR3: TGCGCCAGCAGCCAAGCTCTAGCGGGGGCAGGTACGCAGTATTTT.

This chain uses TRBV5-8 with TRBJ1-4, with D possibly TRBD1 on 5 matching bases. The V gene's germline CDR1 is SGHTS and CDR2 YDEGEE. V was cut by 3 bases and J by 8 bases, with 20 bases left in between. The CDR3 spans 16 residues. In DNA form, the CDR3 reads TGTGCCAGCAGCTCAAACGTTTTAGGGGTGAGCGAAAAACTGTTTTTT. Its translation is CASSSNVLGVSEKLFF.

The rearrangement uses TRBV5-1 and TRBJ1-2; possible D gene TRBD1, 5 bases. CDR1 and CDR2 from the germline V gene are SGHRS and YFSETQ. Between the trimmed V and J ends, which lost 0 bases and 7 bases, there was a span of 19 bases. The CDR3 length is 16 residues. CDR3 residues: CASSLAFGGGPSGYTF. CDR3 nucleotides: TGCGCCAGCAGCTTGGCCTTTGGGGGAGGGCCATCTGGCTACACCTTC.

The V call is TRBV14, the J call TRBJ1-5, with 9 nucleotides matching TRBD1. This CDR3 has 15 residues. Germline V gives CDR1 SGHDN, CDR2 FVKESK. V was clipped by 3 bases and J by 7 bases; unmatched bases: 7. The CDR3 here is CASSHPGTGKQPQHF. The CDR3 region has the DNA TGTGCCAGCAGCCATCCCGGGACAGGGAAGCAGCCCCAGCATTTT. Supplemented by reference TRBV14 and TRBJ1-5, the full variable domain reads EAGVTQFPSHSVIEKGQTVTLRCDPISGHDNLYWYRRVMGKEIKFLLHFVKESKQDESGMPNNRFLAERTGGTYSTLKVQPAELEDSGVYFCASSHPGTGKQPQHFGDGTRLSIL.

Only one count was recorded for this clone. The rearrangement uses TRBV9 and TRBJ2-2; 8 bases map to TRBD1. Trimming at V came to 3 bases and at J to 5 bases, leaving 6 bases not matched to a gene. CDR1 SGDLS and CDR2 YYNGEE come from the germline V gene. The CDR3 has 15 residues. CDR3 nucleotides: TGTGCCAGCAGCGCCGGACAGGGTCTAACCGGGGAGCTGTTTTTT. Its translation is CASSAGQGLTGELFF.

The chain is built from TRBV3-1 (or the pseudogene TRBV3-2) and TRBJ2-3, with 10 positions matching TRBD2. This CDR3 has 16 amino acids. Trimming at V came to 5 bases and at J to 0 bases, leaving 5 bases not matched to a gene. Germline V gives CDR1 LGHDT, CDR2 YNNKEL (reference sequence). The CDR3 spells CASSFRAGGSTDTQYF. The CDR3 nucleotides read TGTGCCAGCAGCTTCCGAGCGGGGGGGAGCACAGATACGCAGTATTTT.